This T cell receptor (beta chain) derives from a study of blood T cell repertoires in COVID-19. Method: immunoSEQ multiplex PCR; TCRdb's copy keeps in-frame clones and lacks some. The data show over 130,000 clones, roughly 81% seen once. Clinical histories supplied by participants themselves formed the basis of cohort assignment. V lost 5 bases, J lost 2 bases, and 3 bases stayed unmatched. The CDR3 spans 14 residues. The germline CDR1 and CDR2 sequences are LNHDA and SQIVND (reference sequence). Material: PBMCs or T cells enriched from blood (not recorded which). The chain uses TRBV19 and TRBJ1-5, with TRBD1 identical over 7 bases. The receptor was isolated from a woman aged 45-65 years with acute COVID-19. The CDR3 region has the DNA TGTGCCAGTAGTCGAGGACAGGGCAATCAGCCCCAGCATTTT. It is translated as CASSRGQGNQPQHF. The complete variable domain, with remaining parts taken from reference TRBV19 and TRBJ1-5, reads DGGITQSPKYLFRKEGQNVTLSCEQNLNHDAMYWYRQDPGQGLRLIYYSQIVNDFQKGDIAEGYSVSREKKESFPLTVTSAQKNPTAFYLCASSRGQGNQPQHFGDGTRLSIL.